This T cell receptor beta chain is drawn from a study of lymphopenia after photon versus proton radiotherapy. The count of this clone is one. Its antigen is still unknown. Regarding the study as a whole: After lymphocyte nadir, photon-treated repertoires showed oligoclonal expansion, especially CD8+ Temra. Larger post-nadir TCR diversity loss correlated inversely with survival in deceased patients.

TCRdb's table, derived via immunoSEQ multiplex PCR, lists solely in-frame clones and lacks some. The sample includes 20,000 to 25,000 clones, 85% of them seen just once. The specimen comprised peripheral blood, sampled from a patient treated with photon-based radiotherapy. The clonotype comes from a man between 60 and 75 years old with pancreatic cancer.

The CDR3 loop is CASSGGFNEKLFF. DNA of the CDR3: TGTGCCAGCAGCGGAGGTTTTAATGAAAAACTGTTTTTT. V is TRBV9 and J is TRBJ1-4; D not resolved. Germline V CDR1 and CDR2: SGDLS, YYNGEE. V lost 3 bases, J lost 4 bases, and 7 bases lay in between. The CDR3 has 13 residues. Full variable domain (remainder filled in from reference TRBV9 and TRBJ1-4): DSGVTQTPKHLITATGQRVTLRCSPRSGDLSVYWYQQSLDQGLQFLIQYYNGEERAKGNILERFSAQQFPDLHSELNLSSLELGDSALYFCASSGGFNEKLFFGSGTQLSVL.